This T cell receptor (beta chain) was observed in a study of shared clonotypes between healthy human individuals (dated by TCRdb to about 2020). Background for the entire study: The cohort comprised a couple of women and a few men aged 18 to 49 years. Blood TCR repertoires of about five healthy adults were deeply sequenced to estimate repertoire size and the extent of clonotype sharing between individuals. Libraries were prepared and TCR repertoires were sequenced by different laboratories using diverse techniques, in order to increase sequencing depth and limit assay-specific biases. Between about 0.8 and 8.9 billion PBMCs per donor were obtained by leukapheresis.

The donors were healthy, HIV-negative adults who had no recently reported acute infections or vaccinations. All donors were Caucasian adults living in Nashville, Tennessee, USA. For unsorted samples, some 87 million PBMCs were counted, and genomic DNA was extracted using the QIAamp DNA Blood Mini kit. Blood was obtained by leukapheresis, after which PBMCs were separated by Ficoll-Histopaque density gradient centrifugation and cryopreserved in liquid nitrogen vapor phase. General study outcomes and caveats: Sampling was limited to blood, and TCR repertoires in tissue likely differ from TCR repertoires in blood. Because the study included only a small number of donors, the genetic and exposure-history diversity represented was limited. Pairwise subsampling led to the expectation that sequencing depth would affect the degree of clonotype sharing among donors.

V loses 6 bases of germline sequence and J loses 1 base, and the interval between the two ends is 21 bases. The germline V gene (reference sequence) sets CDR1 to LNHDA and CDR2 to SQIVND. The CDR3 sequence holds 17 residues, the cysteine and phenylalanine included. CDR3 DNA only is kept here, 51 bases in frame from base 1. Concerning this clone: Its target antigen remains unknown. A far larger clone is off by one base, so a read error is likely.

Using the deep immunoSEQ assay, TCR CDR3 regions were amplified from genomic DNA by multiplex PCR. For each cell subset, the extracted genomic DNA was distributed evenly across all wells of several immunoSEQ 96-well plates, and each plate served as one replicate. Each replicate PCR for unsorted PBMC received around 330 ng genomic DNA, equal to approximately 29,000 T cell genomes. Genomic DNA from unsorted PBMC was sequenced over ten immunoSEQ deep assay plates. The purified libraries were quantified using a Qubit 3.0 fluorometer, sized with a Bioanalyzer 2100, and then quantified again using the KAPA Library Quantification kit. Every immunoSEQ 96-well plate was sequenced on a separate single-read 150-cycle Illumina NextSeq 550 flow cell. Regarding the original processing steps: Because the immunoSEQ output included only junctional sequences and no quality scores, the filtering could not be the same as the filtering used for full-length reads. Sequences were annotated with PyIR, a Python wrapper for IgBLAST v1.9, using IMGT germline references to assign V/J genes and CDR3. Reads were filtered out if the reads had weak V/J assignments (E-value above 1e-6), no CDR3, stop codons, out-of-frame junctions, or ambiguous translated residues. A V3J clonotype was defined by an identical inferred V gene, J gene, and CDR3 amino acid sequence. The percentage overlap between two repertoires was calculated by dividing the number of shared unique clonotypes by the size of the smaller repertoire. Three approaches were used to assess repertoire richness: RTK rarefaction, the Chao1 estimator, and Recon v2.1 estimates of unobserved clonotypes. The source is immuneACCESS, and TCRdb retained only in-frame sequences with V and J called. Part of the clones is not carried over; for the studies checked, unresolved V genes explain less than half of this, and the remainder is unexplained. Clone size and V and J calls were adopted from that table, with D and trimming inferred from the DNA. For this sample the table gives around 530,000 clones, of which roughly 72% were detected only once. Together, the top ten hold around 13% of the sample.

The sequencing sample was made of PBMCs. The chain employs TRBV19 and TRBJ1-1; matching of 5 bases hints at TRBD1 as the D gene. The sequence came from a woman aged 40 to 49 in good health. Some clones in this sample may be carry-over from other donors' samples. The CDR3 has the sequence CASSRRMTQATNTEAFF. In nucleotide form, the sequence is TGTGCCAGTAGCCGGCGGATGACACAGGCTACGAACACTGAAGCTTTCTTT.